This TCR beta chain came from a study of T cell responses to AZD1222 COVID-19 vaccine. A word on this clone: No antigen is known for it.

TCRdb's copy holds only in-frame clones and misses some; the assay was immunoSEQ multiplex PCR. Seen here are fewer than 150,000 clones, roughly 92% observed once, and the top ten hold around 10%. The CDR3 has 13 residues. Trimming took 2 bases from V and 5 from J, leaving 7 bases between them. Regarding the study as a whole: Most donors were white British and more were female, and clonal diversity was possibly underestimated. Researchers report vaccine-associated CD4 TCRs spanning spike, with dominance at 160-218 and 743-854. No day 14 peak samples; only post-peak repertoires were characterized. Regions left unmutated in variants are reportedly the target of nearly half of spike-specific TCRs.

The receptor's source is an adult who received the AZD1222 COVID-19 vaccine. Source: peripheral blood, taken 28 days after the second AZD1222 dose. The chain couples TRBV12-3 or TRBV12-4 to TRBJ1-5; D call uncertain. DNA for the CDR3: TGTGCCAGCAGTTTAAGGGCAGATCAGCCCCAGCATTTT. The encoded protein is CASSLRADQPQHF.